Shown below are 22 T cell receptor beta chains from a single sample sequenced in a study of T cell repertoires in cytomegalovirus infection. TCRdb analysed the reads with MiXCR anew, one entry per CDR3 protein. In the table there are under 850,000 distinct CDR3 sequences, 33% of which are singletons. No antigen is known for these receptors. The material sequenced was cultured PBMCs, taken from culture after CMV antigen stimulation. The receptors derive from a human donor in good health (CMV status not recorded). Some clones in this sample may be carry-over from other donors' samples.

The chain employs TRBV11-2 and TRBJ2-2, with TRBD1 as a possible D gene (6 bases). V lost 6 bases and J lost 1, with 15 bases in between. The CDR3 is 16 residues long. Germline V gives CDR1 SGHAT, CDR2 FQNNGV. The CDR3 nucleotides read TGTGCCAGCAGGACCAGCTCCAGGGGGAACACCGGGGAGCTGTTTTTT. It encodes CASRTSSRGNTGELFF.

This clonotype was observed a handful of times. The chain couples TRBV12-3 or TRBV12-4 to TRBJ2-5, with D possibly TRBD2 on 7 matching bases. There are 15 residues in the CDR3. The V end was cut by 4 bases, the J end by 2 bases, with 14 bases between. Written as DNA, the CDR3 is TGTGCCAGCAGTTCTTTCGGGGGGACACAAGAGACCCAGTACTTC. Translating it yields CASSSFGGTQETQYF.

This clonotype has only one observation. The chain uses TRBV6-2 or TRBV6-3 and TRBJ1-2; D not certain. The length of the CDR3 is 12 residues. The germline V and J ends were trimmed by 3 bases and 4 bases, with 6 bases remaining between them. Germline CDR1 is MNHEY and CDR2 is SVGEGT. CDR3 protein: CASSYNGYGYTF. CDR3 nucleotides: TGTGCCAGCAGTTATAACGGCTATGGCTACACCTTC.

The rearrangement uses TRBV12-3 or TRBV12-4 and TRBJ1-5, with D possibly matching TRBD1 (5 bases). V was trimmed by 5 bases and J by 3 bases, leaving 17 bases between them. This CDR3 has 16 residues. CDR3 region: CASSHRRVDINQPQHF. In DNA, the CDR3 is TGTGCCAGCAGTCACCGCAGGGTTGATATCAATCAGCCCCAGCATTTT.

In its sample, this clonotype was seen a few times. V and J are TRBV7-9 and TRBJ1-2, with a tentative D call TRBD1 (5 bases). V lost 4 bases and J lost 7, with 19 bases in between. Looked up from germline, CDR1 is SEHNR and CDR2 is FQNEAQ (reference sequence). CDR3 size: 15 residues. The CDR3 loop is CASSSYRDANRGYTF. The CDR3 region has the DNA TGTGCCAGCAGCTCATACCGGGACGCGAACCGTGGCTACACCTTC.

This clonotype was found a few times. The J gene is TRBJ2-4, the V gene TRBV6-2 or TRBV6-3, with D maybe TRBD2 (6 bases). Trimming removed 6 bases from V and 13 bases from J, with 13 bases in between. The V gene's germline CDR1 is MNHEY and CDR2 SVGEGT. This CDR3 contains 11 residues. The chain's CDR3 is CASSRREIQYF. DNA for the CDR3: TGTGCCAGCAGCCGTCGGGAGATACAGTACTTC.

The chain employs TRBV20-1 and TRBJ1-2; D is uncertain. V was clipped by 5 bases and J by 8 bases, with 18 bases between them. The germline V gene encodes CDR1 DFQATT and CDR2 SNEGSKA (reference sequence). This CDR3 spans 13 amino acids. The CDR3 region is CSAPTQERAGYTF. In DNA form, the CDR3 reads TGCAGTGCTCCCACCCAGGAACGCGCAGGCTACACCTTC.

This chain links TRBV5-1 with TRBJ2-3; 8 positions match TRBD1. The CDR3 extends over 14 amino acids. The V segment lost 6 bases and the J segment 1 base; nucleotides outside the gene matches: 4. Germline CDR1 and CDR2: SGHRS and YFSETQ. CDR3 protein: CASIQGAGTDTQYF. The CDR3 coding sequence is TGCGCCAGCATCCAGGGGGCCGGCACAGATACGCAGTATTTT.

This chain connects TRBV3-1 to TRBJ2-1; 8 positions agree with TRBD2. Per the germline V gene, CDR1 is LGHDT and CDR2 is YNNKEL (reference sequence). V shed 5 bases and J 0 bases; nucleotides not matched to a gene: 3. The CDR3 sequence is 15 residues long. CDR3 sequence reads: CASSARGGSYNEQFF. CDR3 coding DNA: TGTGCCAGCAGCGCTCGGGGGGGCTCCTACAATGAGCAGTTCTTC.

J is TRBJ2-1 and V is TRBV12-3 or TRBV12-4, with 11 bases aligning to TRBD2. The CDR3 spans 20 residues. With V trimmed by 4 bases and J by 0 bases, 14 bases remained unmatched. The DNA for the CDR3 is TGTGCCAGCAGTTCTCCGACTAGCGGGGTTAGGGGAGGCTCCTACAATGAGCAGTTCTTC. The encoded protein is CASSSPTSGVRGGSYNEQFF.

The chain combines TRBV20-1 with TRBJ2-2, with D possibly matching TRBD1 (5 bases). The ends were cut back, 3 bases at V and 5 bases at J, with 16 bases in the middle. Germline loops: CDR1 DFQATT, CDR2 SNEGSKA (reference sequence). This CDR3 has 15 residues. CDR3 region: CSASYPAGRTGELFF. CDR3 coding DNA: TGCAGTGCTAGTTACCCGGCAGGGCGAACCGGGGAGCTGTTTTTT.

This clonotype was seen a few times. The chain combines TRBV2 with TRBJ2-1, with D possibly being TRBD2 (7 bases). V dropped 5 bases and J dropped 2 bases, with 16 bases sitting between them. The CDR3 loop spans 16 amino acids. Germline assignment: CDR1 SNHLY and CDR2 FYNNEI. The DNA of the CDR3 is TGTGCCAGCAGTCTGGGGGCTAGCGGTACCTACAATGAGCAGTTCTTC. Amino acid sequence: CASSLGASGTYNEQFF.

This clonotype has just a few counts. The chain is built from TRBV4-3 and TRBJ2-7; maybe TRBD1 (6 bases). Trimming removed 0 bases from V and 4 bases from J, with 13 bases in between. The germline V gene encodes CDR1 LGHNA and CDR2 YSLEER. The CDR3 length is 15 residues. The CDR3 is CASSQDSGAEYEQYF. CDR3 DNA: TGCGCCAGCAGCCAAGATTCAGGGGCGGAGTACGAGCAGTACTTC.

This clonotype was observed a handful of times. J is TRBJ1-1 and V is TRBV19, with TRBD1 matching 7 bases. The CDR3 runs to 15 residues. Germline CDR1 and CDR2: LNHDA and SQIVND (reference sequence). J lost 0 bases, V lost 7 bases, and 8 bases had no gene match. The CDR3 nucleotides are TGTGCCAGTACTTACAGGACAGGAGTGAACACTGAAGCTTTCTTT. This codes for CASTYRTGVNTEAFF. Filled out from reference TRBV19 and TRBJ1-1, the complete variable domain reads DGGITQSPKYLFRKEGQNVTLSCEQNLNHDAMYWYRQDPGQGLRLIYYSQIVNDFQKGDIAEGYSVSREKKESFPLTVTSAQKNPTAFYLCASTYRTGVNTEAFFGQGTRLTVV.

V gene TRBV5-1 combines with J gene TRBJ2-5, with 14 bases lining up with TRBD2. Trimming took 4 bases from V and 5 from J; bases not matched to a gene: 13. The CDR3 sequence is 18 residues long. Germline CDR1 SGHRS, CDR2 YFSETQ. In DNA, the CDR3 is TGCGCCAGCAGCCCCGGACTAGCGGGAGGCCCGAATAGGGAGACCCAGTACTTC. Protein product: CASSPGLAGGPNRETQYF. Using reference TRBV5-1 and TRBJ2-5 for the parts outside the CDR3, the full variable domain is KAGVTQTPRYLIKTRGQQVTLSCSPISGHRSVSWYQQTPGQGLQFLFEYFSETQRNKGNFPGRFSGRQFSNSRSEMNVSTLELGDSALYLCASSPGLAGGPNRETQYFGPGTRLLVL.

Comments on this clonotype: A read error may explain this, as a much larger clone is one base away. The chain joins TRBV7-6 to TRBJ2-5; 7 nucleotides align to TRBD1. The V gene's germline CDR1 is SGHVS and CDR2 FNYEAQ. The CDR3 runs to 14 residues. The CDR3 loop is CASSKRGLSETRYF. The CDR3 DNA is TGTGCCAGCTCCAAAAGGGGGCTTTCAGAGACCCGGTACTTC. Supplemented by reference TRBV7-6 and TRBJ2-5, the full variable domain reads GAGVSQSPRYKVTKRGQDVALRCDPISGHVSLYWYRQALGQGPEFLTYFNYEAQQDKSGLPNDRFSAERPEGSISTLTIQRTEQRDSAMYRCASSKRGLSETRYFGPGTRLLVL.

The chain recombines TRBV20-1 with TRBJ2-3; 8 bases agree with TRBD2. The CDR3 spans 15 residues. After removal of 2 bases from V and 1 base from J, the junction contained 5 bases not matched to a gene. The germline CDR1 and CDR2 sequences are DFQATT and SNEGSKA (reference sequence). For the CDR3, the DNA is TGCAGTGCTAGATCTGGGCGGGGGGGCACAGATACGCAGTATTTT. Translating it yields CSARSGRGGTDTQYF.

There are a few counts of this clonotype. The V call is TRBV7-6, the J call TRBJ2-1; 12 positions agree with TRBD2. CDR1 SGHVS and CDR2 FNYEAQ come from the germline V gene. This CDR3 has 18 amino acids. The V and J ends lost 4 bases and 0 bases, in that order; junction bases with no gene match: 7. DNA of the CDR3: TGTGCCAGCAGCTGGGGGCTAGCGGGAGGGAGCTCCTACAATGAGCAGTTCTTC. Its translation is CASSWGLAGGSSYNEQFF.

This clonotype was found a few times. This chain connects TRBV11-2 to TRBJ2-7; D might be TRBD1 (5 bases). The CDR3 extends over 15 amino acids. With 5 bases removed from V and 2 bases from J, the gap between germline ends came to 16 bases. The V gene's germline CDR1 is SGHAT and CDR2 FQNNGV. Written as DNA, the CDR3 is TGTGCCAGCAGCACCTTGAGGACAAATGCCTACGAGCAGTACTTC. This encodes CASSTLRTNAYEQYF.

The CDR3 region has the DNA TGTGCCAGCAGCACCACAGGGGACTACGAGCAGTACTTC. This sequence encodes CASSTTGDYEQYF. The V gene is TRBV7-2, the J gene TRBJ2-7; 7 bases fit TRBD1. The CDR3 spans 13 residues. Germline V gives CDR1 SGHTA, CDR2 FQGNSA. After removal of 5 bases from V and 3 bases from J, the junction contained 4 bases not matched to a gene.

This clonotype was observed a handful of times. This sequence joins TRBV12-3 or TRBV12-4 and TRBJ2-1; 10 bases align to TRBD2. The CDR3 covers 14 residues. The V and J ends lost 8 bases and 1 base, in that order; junction bases with no gene match: 2. CDR3 DNA: TGTGCCAGCTGGACTAGCGGATCCTACAATGAGCAGTTCTTC. This codes for CASWTSGSYNEQFF.

This chain joins TRBV5-1 and TRBJ2-7; D is undetermined. CDR3 size: 14 residues. The germline CDR1 and CDR2 sequences are SGHRS and YFSETQ. Trimming removed 4 bases from V and 3 bases from J, with 14 bases in between. The CDR3 nucleotides read TGCGCCAGCAGCCCCTTGGGCCCCGTCTACGAGCAGTACTTC. It yields the protein CASSPLGPVYEQYF.